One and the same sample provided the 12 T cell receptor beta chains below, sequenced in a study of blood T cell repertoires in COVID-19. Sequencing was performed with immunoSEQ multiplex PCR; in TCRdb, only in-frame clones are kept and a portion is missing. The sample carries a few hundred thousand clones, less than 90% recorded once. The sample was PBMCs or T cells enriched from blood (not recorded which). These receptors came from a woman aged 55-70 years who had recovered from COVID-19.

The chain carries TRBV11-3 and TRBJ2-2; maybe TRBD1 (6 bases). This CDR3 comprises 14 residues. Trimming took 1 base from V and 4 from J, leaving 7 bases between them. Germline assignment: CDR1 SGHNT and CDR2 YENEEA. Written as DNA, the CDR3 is TGTGCCAGCAGCTTAGTACAGGGCACCGGGGAGCTGTTTTTT. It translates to CASSLVQGTGELFF.

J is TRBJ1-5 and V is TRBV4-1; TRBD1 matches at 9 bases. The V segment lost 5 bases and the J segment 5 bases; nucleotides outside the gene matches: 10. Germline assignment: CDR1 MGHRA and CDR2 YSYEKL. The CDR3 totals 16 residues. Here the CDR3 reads CASSLMGQGKDQPQHF. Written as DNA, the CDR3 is TGCGCCAGCAGCTTGATGGGACAGGGCAAGGATCAGCCCCAGCATTTT.

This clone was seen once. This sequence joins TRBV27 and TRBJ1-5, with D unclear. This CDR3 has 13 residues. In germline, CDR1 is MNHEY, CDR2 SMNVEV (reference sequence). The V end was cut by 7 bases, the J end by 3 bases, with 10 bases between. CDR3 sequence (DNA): TGTGCCAGCACCGAGAACGTCAATCAGCCCCAGCATTTT. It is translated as CASTENVNQPQHF.

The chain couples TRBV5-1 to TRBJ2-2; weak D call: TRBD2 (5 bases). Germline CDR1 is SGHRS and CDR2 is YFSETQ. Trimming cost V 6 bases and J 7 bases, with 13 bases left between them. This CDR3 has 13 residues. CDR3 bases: TGCGCCAGCACCGAACTAGGAGGCGGGGAGCTGTTTTTT. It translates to CASTELGGGELFF.

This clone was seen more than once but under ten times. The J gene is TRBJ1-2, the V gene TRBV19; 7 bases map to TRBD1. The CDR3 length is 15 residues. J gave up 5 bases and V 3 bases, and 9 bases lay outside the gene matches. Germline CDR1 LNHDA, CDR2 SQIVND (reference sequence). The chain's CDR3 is CASSIRDSLFYGYTF. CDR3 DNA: TGTGCCAGTAGTATCCGGGACAGCCTATTTTATGGCTACACCTTC.

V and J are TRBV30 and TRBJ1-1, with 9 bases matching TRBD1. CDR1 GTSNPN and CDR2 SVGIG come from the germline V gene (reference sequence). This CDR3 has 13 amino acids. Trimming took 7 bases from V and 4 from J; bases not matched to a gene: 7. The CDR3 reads CAFHRGLTTEAFF. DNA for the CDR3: TGTGCCTTTCACAGGGGGCTGACCACTGAAGCTTTCTTT.

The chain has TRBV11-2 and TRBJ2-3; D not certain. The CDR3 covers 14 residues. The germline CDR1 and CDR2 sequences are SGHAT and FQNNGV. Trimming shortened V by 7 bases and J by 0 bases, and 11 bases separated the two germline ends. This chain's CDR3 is CASTQRGSTDTQYF. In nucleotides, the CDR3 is TGTGCCAGCACCCAAAGAGGCAGCACAGATACGCAGTATTTT.

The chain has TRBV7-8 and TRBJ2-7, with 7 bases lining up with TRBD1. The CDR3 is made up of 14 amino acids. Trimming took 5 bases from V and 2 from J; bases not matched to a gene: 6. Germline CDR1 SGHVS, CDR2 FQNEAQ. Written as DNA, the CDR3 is TGTGCCAGCAGCCGACGACAGGGACCCTACGAGCAGTACGTC. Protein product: CASSRRQGPYEQYV.

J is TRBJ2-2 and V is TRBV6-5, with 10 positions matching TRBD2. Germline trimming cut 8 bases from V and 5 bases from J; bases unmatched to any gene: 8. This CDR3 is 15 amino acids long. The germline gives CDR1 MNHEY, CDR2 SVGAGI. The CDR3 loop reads CASALAGAGTGELFF. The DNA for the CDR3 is TGTGCCAGCGCCCTAGCGGGGGCGGGGACCGGGGAGCTGTTTTTT.

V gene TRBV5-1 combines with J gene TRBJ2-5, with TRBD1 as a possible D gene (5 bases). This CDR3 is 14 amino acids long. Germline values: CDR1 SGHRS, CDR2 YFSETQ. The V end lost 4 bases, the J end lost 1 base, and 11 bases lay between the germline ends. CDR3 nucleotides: TGCGCCAGCAGCCTAACAGGAAGCCAAGAGACCCAGTACTTC. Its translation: CASSLTGSQETQYF.

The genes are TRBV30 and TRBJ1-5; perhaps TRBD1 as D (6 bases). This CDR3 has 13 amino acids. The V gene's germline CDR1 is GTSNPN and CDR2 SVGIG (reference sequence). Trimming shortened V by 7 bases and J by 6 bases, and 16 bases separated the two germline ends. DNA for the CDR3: TGTGCCTCCTCTGGGGGGGCGGGTCAGCCCCAGCATTTT. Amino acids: CASSGGAGQPQHF. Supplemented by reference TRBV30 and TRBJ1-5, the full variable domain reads SQTIHQWPATLVQPVGSPLSLECTVEGTSNPNLYWYRQAAGRGLQLLFYSVGIGQISSEVPQNLSASRPQDRQFILSSKKLLLSDSGFYLCASSGGAGQPQHFGDGTRLSIL.

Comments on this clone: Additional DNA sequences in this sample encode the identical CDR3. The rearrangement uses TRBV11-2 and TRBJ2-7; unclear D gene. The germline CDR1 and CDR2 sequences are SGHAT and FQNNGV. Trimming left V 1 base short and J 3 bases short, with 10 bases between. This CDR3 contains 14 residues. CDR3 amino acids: CASSLGGGSYEQYV. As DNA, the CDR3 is TGTGCCAGCAGCTTAGGAGGCGGCAGCTACGAGCAGTACGTC.